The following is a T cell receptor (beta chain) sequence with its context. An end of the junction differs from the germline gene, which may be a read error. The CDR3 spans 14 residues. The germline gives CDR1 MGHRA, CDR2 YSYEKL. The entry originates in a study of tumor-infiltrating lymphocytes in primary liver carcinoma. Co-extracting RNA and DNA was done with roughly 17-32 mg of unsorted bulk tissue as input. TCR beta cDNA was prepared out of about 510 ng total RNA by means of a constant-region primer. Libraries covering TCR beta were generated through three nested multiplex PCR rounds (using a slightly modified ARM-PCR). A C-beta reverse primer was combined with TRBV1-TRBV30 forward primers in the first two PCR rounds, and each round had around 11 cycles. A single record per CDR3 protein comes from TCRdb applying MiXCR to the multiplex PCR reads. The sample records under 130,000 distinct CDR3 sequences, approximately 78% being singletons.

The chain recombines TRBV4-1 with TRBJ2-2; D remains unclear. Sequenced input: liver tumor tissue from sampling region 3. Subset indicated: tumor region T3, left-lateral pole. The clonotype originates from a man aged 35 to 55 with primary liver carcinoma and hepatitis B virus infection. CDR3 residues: CASSQVAATGELFF. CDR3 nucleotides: TGTGCCAGCAGCCAAGTCGCCGCCACCGGGGAGCTGTTTTTT.